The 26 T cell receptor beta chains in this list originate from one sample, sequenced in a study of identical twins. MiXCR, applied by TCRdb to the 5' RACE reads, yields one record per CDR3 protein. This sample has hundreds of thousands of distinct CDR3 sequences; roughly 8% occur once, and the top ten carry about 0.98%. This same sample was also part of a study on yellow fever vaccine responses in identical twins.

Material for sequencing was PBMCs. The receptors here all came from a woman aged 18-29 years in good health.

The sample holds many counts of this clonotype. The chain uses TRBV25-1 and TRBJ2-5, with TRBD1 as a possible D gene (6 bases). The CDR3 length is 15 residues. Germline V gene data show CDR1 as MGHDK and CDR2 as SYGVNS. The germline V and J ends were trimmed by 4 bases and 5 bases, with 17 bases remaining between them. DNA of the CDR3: TGTGCCAGCAGTGCCTTAAAACAGGGTTTGGAGACCCAGTACTTC. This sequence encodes CASSALKQGLETQYF.

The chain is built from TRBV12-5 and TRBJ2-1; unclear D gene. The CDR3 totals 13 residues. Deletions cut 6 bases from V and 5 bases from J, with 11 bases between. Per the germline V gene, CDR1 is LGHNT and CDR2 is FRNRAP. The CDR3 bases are TGTGCTAGTGGCACCTTAGGCCACAATGAGCAGTTCTTC. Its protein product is CASGTLGHNEQFF.

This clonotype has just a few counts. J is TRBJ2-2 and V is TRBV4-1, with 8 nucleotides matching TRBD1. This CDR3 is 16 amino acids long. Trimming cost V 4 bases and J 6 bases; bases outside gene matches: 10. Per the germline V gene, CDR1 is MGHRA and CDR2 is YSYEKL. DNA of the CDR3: TGCGCCAGCAGCCGCGACCCGACAGGGGAGGCCGGGGAGCTGTTTTTT. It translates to CASSRDPTGEAGELFF.

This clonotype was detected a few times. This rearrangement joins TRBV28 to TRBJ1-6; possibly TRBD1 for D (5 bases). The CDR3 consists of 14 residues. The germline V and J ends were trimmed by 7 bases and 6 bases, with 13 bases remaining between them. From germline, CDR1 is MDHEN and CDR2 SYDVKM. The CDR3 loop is CASTPGPLNSPLHF. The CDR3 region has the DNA TGTGCCAGCACACCGGGACCTCTTAATTCACCCCTCCACTTT.

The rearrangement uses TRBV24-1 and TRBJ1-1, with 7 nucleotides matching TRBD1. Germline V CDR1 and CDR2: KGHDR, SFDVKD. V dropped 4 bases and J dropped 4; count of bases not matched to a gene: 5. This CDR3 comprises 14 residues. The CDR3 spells CATSEDGTATEAFF. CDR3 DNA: TGTGCCACCAGTGAGGACGGGACAGCCACTGAAGCTTTCTTT.

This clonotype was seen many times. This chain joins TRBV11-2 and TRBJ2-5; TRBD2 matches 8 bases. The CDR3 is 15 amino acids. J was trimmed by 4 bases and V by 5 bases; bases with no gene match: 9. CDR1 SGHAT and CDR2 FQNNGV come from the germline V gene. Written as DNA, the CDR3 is TGTGCCAGCAGCCCTCAACTAGCGGTGGGAGAGACCCAGTACTTC. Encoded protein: CASSPQLAVGETQYF. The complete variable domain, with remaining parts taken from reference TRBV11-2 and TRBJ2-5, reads EAGVAQSPRYKIIEKRQSVAFWCNPISGHATLYWYQQILGQGPKLLIQFQNNGVVDDSQLPKDRFSAERLKGVDSTLKIQPAKLEDSAVYLCASSPQLAVGETQYFGPGTRLLVL.

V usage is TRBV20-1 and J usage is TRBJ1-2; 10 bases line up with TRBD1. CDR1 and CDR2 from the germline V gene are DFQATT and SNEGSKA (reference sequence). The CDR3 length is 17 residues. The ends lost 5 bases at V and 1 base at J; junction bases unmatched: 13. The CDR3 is CSAEGDRGLRDNYGYTF. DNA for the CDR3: TGCAGTGCTGAAGGGGACAGGGGACTCCGGGATAACTATGGCTACACCTTC.

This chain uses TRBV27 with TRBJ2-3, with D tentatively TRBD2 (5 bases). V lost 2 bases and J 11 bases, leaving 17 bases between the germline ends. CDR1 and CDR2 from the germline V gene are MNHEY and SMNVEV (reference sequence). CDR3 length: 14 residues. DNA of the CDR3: TGTGCCAGCAGTTTAGGTCCGCCTAGCCCGAAGCAGTATTTT. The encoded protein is CASSLGPPSPKQYF.

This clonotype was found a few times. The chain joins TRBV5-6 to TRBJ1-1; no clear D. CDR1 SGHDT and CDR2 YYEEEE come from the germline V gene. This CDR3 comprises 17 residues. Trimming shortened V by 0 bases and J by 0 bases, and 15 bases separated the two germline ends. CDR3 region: CASSLGETRLLNTEAFF. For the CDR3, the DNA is TGTGCCAGCAGCTTGGGAGAAACCCGGTTATTGAACACTGAAGCTTTCTTT. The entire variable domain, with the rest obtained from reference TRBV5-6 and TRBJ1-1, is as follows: DAGVTQSPTHLIKTRGQQVTLRCSPKSGHDTVSWYQQALGQGPQFIFQYYEEEERQRGNFPDRFSGHQFPNYSSELNVNALLLGDSALYLCASSLGETRLLNTEAFFGQGTRLTVV.

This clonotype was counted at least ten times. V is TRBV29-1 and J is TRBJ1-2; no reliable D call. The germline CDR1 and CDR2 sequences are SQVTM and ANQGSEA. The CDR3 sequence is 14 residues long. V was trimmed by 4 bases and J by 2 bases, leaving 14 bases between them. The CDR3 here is CSVGGPGTNYGYTF. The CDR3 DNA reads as TGCAGCGTTGGTGGACCAGGAACGAACTATGGCTACACCTTC.

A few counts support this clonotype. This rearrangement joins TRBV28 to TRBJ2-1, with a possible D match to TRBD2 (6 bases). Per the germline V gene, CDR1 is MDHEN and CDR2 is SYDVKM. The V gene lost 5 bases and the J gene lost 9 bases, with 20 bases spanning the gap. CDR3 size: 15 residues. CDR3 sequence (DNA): TGTGCCAGCAGTCCACAGACTAGTCGGGCCGGTGAGCAGTTCTTC. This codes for CASSPQTSRAGEQFF.

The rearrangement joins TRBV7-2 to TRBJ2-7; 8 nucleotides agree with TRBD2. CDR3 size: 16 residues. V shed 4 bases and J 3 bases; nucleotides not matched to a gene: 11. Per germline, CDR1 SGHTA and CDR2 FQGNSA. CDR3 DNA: TGTGCCAGCAGCTCCCTGGGCGGGAGGCTACTCTACGAGCAGTACTTC. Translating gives CASSSLGGRLLYEQYF.

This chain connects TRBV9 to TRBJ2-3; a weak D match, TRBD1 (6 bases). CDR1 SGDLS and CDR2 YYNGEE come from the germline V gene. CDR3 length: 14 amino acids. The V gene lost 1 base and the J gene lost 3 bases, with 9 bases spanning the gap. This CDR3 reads CASSVSGVTDTQYF. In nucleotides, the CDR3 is TGTGCCAGCAGCGTATCAGGGGTAACAGATACGCAGTATTTT.

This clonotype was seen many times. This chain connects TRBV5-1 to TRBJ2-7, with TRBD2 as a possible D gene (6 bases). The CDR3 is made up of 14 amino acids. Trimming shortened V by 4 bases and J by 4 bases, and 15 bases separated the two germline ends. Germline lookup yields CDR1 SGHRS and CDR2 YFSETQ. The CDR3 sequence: CASSTLMGGYEQYF. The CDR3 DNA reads TGCGCCAGCAGCACCTTAATGGGAGGATACGAGCAGTACTTC.

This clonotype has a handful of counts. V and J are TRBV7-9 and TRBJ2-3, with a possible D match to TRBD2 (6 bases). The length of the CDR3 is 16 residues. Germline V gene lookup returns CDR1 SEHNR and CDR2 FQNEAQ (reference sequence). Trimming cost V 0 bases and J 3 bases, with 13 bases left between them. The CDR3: CASSLAAGPGTDTQYF. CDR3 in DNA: TGTGCCAGCAGCTTAGCGGCGGGGCCTGGGACAGATACGCAGTATTTT.

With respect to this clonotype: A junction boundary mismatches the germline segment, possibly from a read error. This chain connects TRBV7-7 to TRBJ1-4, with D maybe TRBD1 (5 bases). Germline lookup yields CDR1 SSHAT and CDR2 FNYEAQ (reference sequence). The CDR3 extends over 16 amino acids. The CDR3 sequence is CASSHWMWGANEKLFF. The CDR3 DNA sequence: TGTGCTAGCAGCCACTGGATGTGGGGGGCTAATGAAAAACTGTTTTTT.

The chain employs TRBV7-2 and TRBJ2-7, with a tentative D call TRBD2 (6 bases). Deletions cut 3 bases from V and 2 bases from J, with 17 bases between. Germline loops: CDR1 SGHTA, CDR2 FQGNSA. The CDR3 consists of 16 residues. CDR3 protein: CASSFGPEGGTYEQYF. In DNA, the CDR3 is TGTGCCAGCAGCTTCGGCCCCGAGGGAGGTACCTACGAGCAGTACTTC.

CDR3 protein: CATSDTRDISYEQYF. The CDR3 DNA reads TGTGCCACCAGTGATACCCGGGACATCTCCTACGAGCAGTACTTC. The chain is built from TRBV24-1 and TRBJ2-7; D is perhaps TRBD1 (6 bases). This CDR3 comprises 15 residues. Germline values: CDR1 KGHDR, CDR2 SFDVKD. V dropped 3 bases and J dropped 0 bases, with 11 bases sitting between them.

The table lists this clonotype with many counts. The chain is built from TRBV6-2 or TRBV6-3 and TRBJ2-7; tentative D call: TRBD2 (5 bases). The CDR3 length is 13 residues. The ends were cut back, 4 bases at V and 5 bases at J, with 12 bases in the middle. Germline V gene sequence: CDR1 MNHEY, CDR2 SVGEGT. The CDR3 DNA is TGTGCCAGCAGTTGGCCACTAGTTGACGAGCAGTACTTC. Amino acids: CASSWPLVDEQYF.

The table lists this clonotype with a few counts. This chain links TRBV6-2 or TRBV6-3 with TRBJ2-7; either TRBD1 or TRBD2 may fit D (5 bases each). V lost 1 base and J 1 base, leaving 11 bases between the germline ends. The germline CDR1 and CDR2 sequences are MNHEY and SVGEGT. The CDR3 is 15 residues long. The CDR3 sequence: CASSYLGDGSYEQYF. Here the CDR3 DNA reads TGTGCCAGCAGTTACTTAGGGGACGGGTCCTACGAGCAGTACTTC.

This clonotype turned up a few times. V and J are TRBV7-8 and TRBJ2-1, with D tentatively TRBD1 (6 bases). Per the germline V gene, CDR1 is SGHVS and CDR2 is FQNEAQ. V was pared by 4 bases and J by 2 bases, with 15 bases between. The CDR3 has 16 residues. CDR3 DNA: TGTGCCAGCAGCTCCCCGGACAGAGTAGCCTACAATGAGCAGTTCTTC. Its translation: CASSSPDRVAYNEQFF.

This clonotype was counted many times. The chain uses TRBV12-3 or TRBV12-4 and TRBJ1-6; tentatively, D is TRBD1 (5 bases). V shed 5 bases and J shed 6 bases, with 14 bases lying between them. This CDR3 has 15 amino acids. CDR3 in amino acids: CASSPTVGVNSPLHF. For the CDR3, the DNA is TGTGCCAGCAGTCCCACGGTGGGGGTTAATTCACCCCTCCACTTT.

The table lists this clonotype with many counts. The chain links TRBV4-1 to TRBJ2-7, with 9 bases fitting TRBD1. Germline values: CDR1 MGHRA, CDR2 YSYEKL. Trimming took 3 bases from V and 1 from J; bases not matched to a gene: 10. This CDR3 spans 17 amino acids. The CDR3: CASSQTTTGGRSYEQYF. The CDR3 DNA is TGCGCCAGCAGCCAGACCACGACAGGGGGGAGGTCCTACGAGCAGTACTTC.

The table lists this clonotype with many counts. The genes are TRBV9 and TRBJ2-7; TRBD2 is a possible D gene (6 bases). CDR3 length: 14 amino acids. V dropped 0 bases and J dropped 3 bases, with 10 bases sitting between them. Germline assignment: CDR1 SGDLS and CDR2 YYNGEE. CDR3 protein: CASSVGGDSYEQYF. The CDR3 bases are TGTGCCAGCAGCGTAGGCGGGGATAGCTACGAGCAGTACTTC.

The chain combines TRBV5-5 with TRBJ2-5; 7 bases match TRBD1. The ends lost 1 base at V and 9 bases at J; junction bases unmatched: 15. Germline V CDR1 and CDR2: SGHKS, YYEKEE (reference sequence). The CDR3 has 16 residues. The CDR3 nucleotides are TGTGCCAGCAGCTTGAACTCCGGGACAGCAGTGTTGGCCCAGTACTTC. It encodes CASSLNSGTAVLAQYF.

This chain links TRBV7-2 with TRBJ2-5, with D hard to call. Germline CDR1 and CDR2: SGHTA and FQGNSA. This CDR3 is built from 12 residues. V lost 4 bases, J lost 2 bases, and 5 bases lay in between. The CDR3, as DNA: TGTGCCAGCAGCTGGGCACAAGAGACCCAGTACTTC. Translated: CASSWAQETQYF.